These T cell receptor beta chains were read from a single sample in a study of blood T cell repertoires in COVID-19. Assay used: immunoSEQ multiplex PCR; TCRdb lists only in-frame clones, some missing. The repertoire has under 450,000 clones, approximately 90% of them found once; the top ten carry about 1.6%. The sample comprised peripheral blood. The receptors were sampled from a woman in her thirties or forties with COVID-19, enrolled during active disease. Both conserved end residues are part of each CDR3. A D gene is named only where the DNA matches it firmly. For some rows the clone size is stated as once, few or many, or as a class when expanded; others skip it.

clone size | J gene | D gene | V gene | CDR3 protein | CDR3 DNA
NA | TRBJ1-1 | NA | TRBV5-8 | CASSYLQGRGTEAFF | TGTGCCAGCAGCTACCTCCAGGGGAGGGGGACTGAAGCTTTCTTT
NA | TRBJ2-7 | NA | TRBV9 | CASSGSDSLNEQYF | TGTGCCAGCAGCGGCAGCGATTCCCTAAACGAGCAGTACTTC
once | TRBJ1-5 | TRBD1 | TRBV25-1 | CASSGSGDRNQPQHF | TGTGCCAGCAGTGGAAGCGGGGACAGGAATCAGCCCCAGCATTTT
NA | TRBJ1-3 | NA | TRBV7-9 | CASSLGGGSYGNTIYF | TGTGCCAGCAGCTTAGGGGGGGGTTCTTATGGAAACACCATATATTTT
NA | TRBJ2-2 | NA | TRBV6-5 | CASRAGRYTGELFF | TGTGCCAGCAGGGCGGGCCGATACACCGGGGAGCTGTTTTTT
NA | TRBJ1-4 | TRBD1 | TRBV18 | CASSPGQGGTNEKLFF | TGTGCCAGCTCACCAGGACAGGGGGGGACTAATGAAAAACTGTTTTTT
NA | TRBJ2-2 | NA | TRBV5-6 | CASSLLTPGTGELFF | TGTGCCAGCAGCCTCCTGACCCCGGGGACCGGGGAGCTGTTTTTT
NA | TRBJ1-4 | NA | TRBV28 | CASSPRDEKLFF | TGTGCCAGCAGTCCCCGTGATGAAAAACTGTTTTTT
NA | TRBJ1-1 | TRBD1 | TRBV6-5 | CASRNRGLAAFF | TGTGCCAGCAGAAACAGGGGATTGGCAGCTTTCTTT
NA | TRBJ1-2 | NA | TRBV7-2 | CASSLGGADRAYGYTF | TGTGCCAGCAGCTTAGGGGGAGCCGATCGGGCCTATGGCTACACCTTC
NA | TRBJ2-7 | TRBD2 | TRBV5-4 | CASGRLGLATYEQYF | TGTGCCAGCGGACGCCTGGGACTAGCCACCTACGAGCAGTACTTC
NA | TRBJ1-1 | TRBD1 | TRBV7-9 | CASSLTGDTEAFF | TGTGCCAGCAGCCTGACAGGGGACACTGAAGCTTTCTTT
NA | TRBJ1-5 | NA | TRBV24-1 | CATSPGYSNQPQHF | TGTGCCACCAGTCCAGGGTATAGCAATCAGCCCCAGCATTTT
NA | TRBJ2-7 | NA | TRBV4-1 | CASSQVWGGYEQYF | TGCGCCAGCAGCCAAGTCTGGGGAGGCTACGAGCAGTACTTC
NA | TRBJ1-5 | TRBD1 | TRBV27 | CASSLSEGGGQPQHF | TGTGCCAGCAGTTTATCGGAAGGGGGCGGACAGCCCCAGCATTTT
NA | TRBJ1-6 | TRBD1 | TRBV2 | CASSGQGQDNSPLHF | TGTGCCAGCAGCGGACAGGGACAGGATAATTCACCCCTCCACTTT
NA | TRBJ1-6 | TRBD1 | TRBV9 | CASSVEGTGSYNSPLHF | TGTGCCAGCAGCGTAGAAGGGACAGGGTCCTATAATTCACCCCTCCACTTT
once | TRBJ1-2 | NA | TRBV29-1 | CSVGEGLGLTYGYTF | TGCAGTGTTGGGGAAGGTCTGGGACTGACCTATGGCTACACCTTC
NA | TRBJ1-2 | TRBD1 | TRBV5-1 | CASSLDDRGYSGYTF | TGCGCCAGCAGCTTGGATGACAGGGGATATTCTGGCTACACCTTC
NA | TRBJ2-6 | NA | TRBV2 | CASNQGGGANVLTF | TGTGCCAGCAACCAGGGAGGTGGGGCCAACGTCCTGACTTTC
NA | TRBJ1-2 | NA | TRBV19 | CASSLRGANYGYTF | TGTGCCAGTAGCCTGCGAGGAGCTAACTATGGCTACACCTTC
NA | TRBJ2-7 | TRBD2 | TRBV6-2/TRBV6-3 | CASSYSREHEYEQYF | TGTGCCAGCAGTTACTCGCGGGAGCACGAGTACGAGCAGTACTTC
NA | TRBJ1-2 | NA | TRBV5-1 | CASSFASASNGYTF | TGCGCCAGCAGCTTCGCCTCCGCCAGTAATGGCTACACCTTC
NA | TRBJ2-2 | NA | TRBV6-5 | CASSLTVGTGELFF | TGTGCCAGCAGTCTGACAGTTGGGACCGGGGAGCTGTTTTTT
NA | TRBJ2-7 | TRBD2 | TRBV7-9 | CASSLERGGPSYEQYF | TGTGCCAGCAGCTTAGAGCGGGGGGGACCCTCCTACGAGCAGTACTTC
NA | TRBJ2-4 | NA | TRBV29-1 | CSVRQTLAKNIQYF | TGCAGCGTCAGACAAACCTTAGCCAAAAACATTCAGTACTTC
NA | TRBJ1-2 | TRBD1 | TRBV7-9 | CASSLGTGRDYGYTF | TGTGCCAGCAGCCTCGGGACAGGGCGGGACTATGGCTACACCTTC
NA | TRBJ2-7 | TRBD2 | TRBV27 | CASSLTSGYSYEQYF | TGTGCCAGCAGTTTGACTAGCGGGTACTCCTACGAGCAGTACTTC
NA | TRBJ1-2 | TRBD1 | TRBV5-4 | CASSLEGAARGYTF | TGTGCCAGCAGCTTGGAGGGGGCCGCGAGGGGCTACACCTTC
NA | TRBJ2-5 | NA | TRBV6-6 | CASSYGSQETQYF | TGTGCCAGCAGTTACGGCTCCCAAGAGACCCAGTACTTC
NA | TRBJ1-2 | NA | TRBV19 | CASSTLPSRTNYGYTF | TGTGCCAGTAGCACACTACCTTCCCGGACTAACTATGGCTACACCTTC
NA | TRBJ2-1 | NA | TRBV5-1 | CASSLGLLGGNEQFF | TGCGCCAGCAGTCTGGGTTTGCTAGGGGGCAATGAGCAGTTCTTC